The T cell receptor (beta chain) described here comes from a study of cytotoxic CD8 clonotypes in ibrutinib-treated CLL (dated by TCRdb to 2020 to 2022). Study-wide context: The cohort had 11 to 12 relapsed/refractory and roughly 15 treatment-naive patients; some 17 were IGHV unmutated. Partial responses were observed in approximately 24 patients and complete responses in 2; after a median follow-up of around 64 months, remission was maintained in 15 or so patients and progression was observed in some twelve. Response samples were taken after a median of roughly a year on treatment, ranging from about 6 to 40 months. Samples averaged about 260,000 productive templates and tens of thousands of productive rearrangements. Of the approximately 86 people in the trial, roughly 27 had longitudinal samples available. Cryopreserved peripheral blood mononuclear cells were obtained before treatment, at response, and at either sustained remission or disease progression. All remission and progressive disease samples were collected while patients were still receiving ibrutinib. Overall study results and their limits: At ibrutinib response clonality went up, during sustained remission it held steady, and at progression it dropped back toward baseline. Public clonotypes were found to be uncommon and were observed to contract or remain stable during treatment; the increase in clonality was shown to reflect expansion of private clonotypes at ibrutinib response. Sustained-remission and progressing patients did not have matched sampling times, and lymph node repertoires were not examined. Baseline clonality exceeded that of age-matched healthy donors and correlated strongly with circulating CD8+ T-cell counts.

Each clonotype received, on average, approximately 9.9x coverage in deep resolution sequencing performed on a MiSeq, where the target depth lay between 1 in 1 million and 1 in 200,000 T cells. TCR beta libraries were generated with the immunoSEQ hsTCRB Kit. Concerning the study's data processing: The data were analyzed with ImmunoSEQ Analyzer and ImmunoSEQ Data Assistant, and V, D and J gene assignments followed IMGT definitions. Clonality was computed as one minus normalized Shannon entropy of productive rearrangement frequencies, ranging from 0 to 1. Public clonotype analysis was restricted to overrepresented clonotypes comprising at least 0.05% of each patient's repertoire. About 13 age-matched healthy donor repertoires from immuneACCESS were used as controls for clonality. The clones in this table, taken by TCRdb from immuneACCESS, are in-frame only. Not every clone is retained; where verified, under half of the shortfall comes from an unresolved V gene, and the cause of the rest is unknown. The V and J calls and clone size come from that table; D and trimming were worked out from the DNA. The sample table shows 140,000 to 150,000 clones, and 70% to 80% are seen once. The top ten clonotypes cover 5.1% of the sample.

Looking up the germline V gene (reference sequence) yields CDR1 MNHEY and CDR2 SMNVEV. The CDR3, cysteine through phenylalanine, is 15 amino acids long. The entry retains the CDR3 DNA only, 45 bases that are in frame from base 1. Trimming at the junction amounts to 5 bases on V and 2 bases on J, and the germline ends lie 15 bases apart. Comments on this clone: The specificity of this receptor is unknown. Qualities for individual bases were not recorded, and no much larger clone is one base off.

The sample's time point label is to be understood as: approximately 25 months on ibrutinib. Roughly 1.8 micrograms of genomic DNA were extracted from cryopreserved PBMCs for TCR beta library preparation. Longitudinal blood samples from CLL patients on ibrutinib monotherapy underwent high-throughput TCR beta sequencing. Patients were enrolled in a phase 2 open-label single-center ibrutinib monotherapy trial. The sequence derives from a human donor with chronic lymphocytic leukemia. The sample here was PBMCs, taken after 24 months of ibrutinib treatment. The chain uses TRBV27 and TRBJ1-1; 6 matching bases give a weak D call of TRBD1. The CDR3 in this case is CASSQTGTPNTEAFF. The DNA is TGTGCCAGCAGTCAAACCGGGACACCTAACACTGAAGCTTTCTTT.